The 32 T cell receptor beta chains presented below share a single source sample, sequenced in a study of blood T cell repertoires in COVID-19. Generated by immunoSEQ multiplex PCR, the TCRdb table keeps only in-frame clones and is missing some. The sample records roughly 380,000 clones, 81% being singletons. Material: peripheral blood. All receptors derive from a human donor with acute or convalescent COVID-19. The donor label of this sample is uncertain.

This clone has ten or more counts. This chain uses TRBV6-6 with TRBJ1-5; D unclear. Between the trimmed V and J ends, which lost 7 bases and 3 bases, there was a span of 10 bases. CDR3 length equals 13 residues. Germline-derived CDR1 and CDR2 are MNHNY and SVGAGI (reference sequence). In DNA, the CDR3 is TGTGCCAGCACCTTCGCGGTCAATCAGCCCCAGCATTTT. It codes for CASTFAVNQPQHF.

This chain connects TRBV10-3 to TRBJ1-1, with 7 bases lining up with TRBD1. The V gene's germline CDR1 is ENHRY and CDR2 SYGVKD. The ends lost 5 bases at V and 5 bases at J; junction bases unmatched: 11. CDR3 length equals 15 residues. In DNA, the CDR3 is TGTGCCATCAGTACAGGGGCCTCAGGCTCGACTGAAGCTTTCTTT. Its translation is CAISTGASGSTEAFF.

The chain recombines TRBV2 with TRBJ2-2, with D tentatively TRBD1 (5 bases). The CDR3 is 14 residues long. Germline V CDR1 and CDR2: SNHLY, FYNNEI. V dropped 4 bases and J dropped 1 base, with 7 bases sitting between them. The CDR3 DNA follows: TGTGCCAGCAGTGCCCAGGGGAACACCGGGGAGCTGTTTTTT. It codes for CASSAQGNTGELFF.

In DNA, the CDR3 is TGTGCCAGCAGCTGGATCAGGGGAAACGGCTACACCTTC. This codes for CASSWIRGNGYTF. The chain has TRBV13 and TRBJ1-2; a possible D gene is TRBD1 (6 bases). The length of the CDR3 is 13 residues. Trimming cost V 4 bases and J 8 bases, with 14 bases left between them. Germline CDR1 reads PRHDT; CDR2 reads FYEKMQ (reference sequence).

The chain carries TRBV7-7 and TRBJ2-1; maybe TRBD1 (6 bases). This CDR3 is 15 amino acids long. Germline CDR1 SSHAT, CDR2 FNYEAQ (reference sequence). V was clipped by 0 bases and J by 8 bases, with 14 bases between them. Here the CDR3 reads CASSLAPTGSDEQFF. In DNA, the CDR3 is TGTGCCAGCAGCTTAGCCCCTACAGGGTCCGATGAGCAGTTCTTC. The entire variable domain, with the rest obtained from reference TRBV7-7 and TRBJ2-1, is as follows: GAGVSQSPRYKVTKRGQDVTLRCDPISSHATLYWYQQALGQGPEFLTYFNYEAQPDKSGLPSDRFSAERPEGSISTLTIQRTEQRDSAMYRCASSLAPTGSDEQFFGPGTRLTVL.

The chain carries TRBV18 and TRBJ2-2; TRBD1 is a possible D gene (6 bases). The CDR3 sequence is 16 residues long. Germline V lookup: CDR1 KGHSH, CDR2 LQKENI. The V end lost 0 bases, the J end lost 1 base, and 9 bases lay between the germline ends. CDR3 coding DNA: TGTGCCAGCTCACCACCCCACAGGGTGAACACCGGGGAGCTGTTTTTT. Translating it yields CASSPPHRVNTGELFF.

V is TRBV5-1 and J is TRBJ2-6, with a possible D match to TRBD2 (6 bases). The germline V gene has CDR1 SGHRS and CDR2 YFSETQ. The CDR3 sequence is 17 residues long. V was clipped by 3 bases and J by 3 bases, with 16 bases between them. CDR3 in DNA: TGCGCCAGCAGCTGGGGGGAAGGTCCAAGTGGGGCCAACGTCCTGACTTTC. Protein: CASSWGEGPSGANVLTF.

J is TRBJ1-4 and V is TRBV19; 8 bases match TRBD1. Germline CDR1 is LNHDA and CDR2 is SQIVND (reference sequence). The CDR3 has 14 residues. Losses at the gene ends were 6 bases for V and 7 bases for J; bases not matched to a gene: 7. DNA of the CDR3: TGTGCCAGTAGGACGACAGGGGCGGGTGAAAAACTGTTTTTT. This translates into CASRTTGAGEKLFF.

The chain joins TRBV19 to TRBJ2-3, with 7 nucleotides matching TRBD1. The CDR3 has 16 residues. The germline V gene has CDR1 LNHDA and CDR2 SQIVND (reference sequence). J lost 1 base, V lost 2 bases, and 6 bases had no gene match. This chain's CDR3 is CASSIPQGPGTDTQYF. Here the CDR3 DNA reads TGTGCCAGTAGTATACCACAGGGGCCGGGCACAGATACGCAGTATTTT.

The V gene is TRBV30, the J gene TRBJ2-2; 13 bases line up with TRBD2. In germline, CDR1 is GTSNPN, CDR2 SVGIG (reference sequence). The CDR3 spans 14 residues. J was trimmed by 7 bases and V by 5 bases; bases with no gene match: 4. CDR3 loop: CAWGLAGASGELFF. Here the CDR3 DNA reads TGTGCCTGGGGACTAGCGGGAGCGAGCGGGGAGCTGTTTTTT.

The CDR3 is CASSQVPDLNTEAFF. The CDR3 region has the DNA TGTGCCAGCAGCCAAGTCCCAGACTTGAACACTGAAGCTTTCTTT. The rearrangement uses TRBV3-1 (or the pseudogene TRBV3-2) and TRBJ1-1; D call uncertain. The CDR3 has 15 residues. Germline CDR1 LGHDT, CDR2 YNNKEL (reference sequence). V gave up 1 base and J gave up 0 bases, with 9 bases separating them.

Note on this clone: The same CDR3 is also encoded by other DNA sequences in this sample. The rearrangement links TRBV6-5 to TRBJ1-5; D remains unclear. This CDR3 comprises 15 residues. CDR1 and CDR2 (germline): MNHEY, SVGAGI. The germline V and J ends were trimmed by 0 bases and 1 base, with 7 bases remaining between them. The DNA for the CDR3 is TGTGCCAGCAGTTACTCGAGCAGGAGCAATCAGCCCCAGCATTTT. Translation: CASSYSSRSNQPQHF.

V is TRBV7-6 and J is TRBJ1-5, with D tentatively TRBD1 (5 bases). The CDR3 consists of 15 residues. Germline CDR1 reads SGHVS; CDR2 reads FNYEAQ. V was cut by 3 bases and J by 9 bases, with 18 bases left in between. CDR3 DNA: TGTGCCAGCAGCTTGCACCCTAGGGGCGATGGGCCCCAGCATTTT. Amino acid sequence: CASSLHPRGDGPQHF.

The chain joins TRBV3-1 (or the pseudogene TRBV3-2) to TRBJ1-6, with a tentative D call TRBD1 (6 bases). The germline V and J ends were trimmed by 4 bases and 5 bases, with 15 bases remaining between them. Germline assignment: CDR1 LGHDT and CDR2 YNNKEL (reference sequence). This CDR3 has 16 residues. CDR3 in amino acids: CASSPQGRSNNSPLHF. In nucleotides, the CDR3 is TGTGCCAGCAGCCCACAGGGAAGGTCGAATAATTCACCCCTCCACTTT.

The chain recombines TRBV7-2 with TRBJ2-1; TRBD2 aligns across 9 bases. The germline V gene encodes CDR1 SGHTA and CDR2 FQGNSA. J gave up 8 bases and V 0 bases, and 5 bases lay outside the gene matches. The CDR3 is made up of 15 amino acids. DNA of the CDR3: TGTGCCAGCAGCTTAGCTAGCGGGGGCATTTATGAGCAGTTCTTC. Translation: CASSLASGGIYEQFF. Variable domain in full (rest from reference TRBV7-2 and TRBJ2-1): GAGVSQSPSNKVTEKGKDVELRCDPISGHTALYWYRQSLGQGLEFLIYFQGNSAPDKSGLPSDRFSAERTGGSVSTLTIQRTQQEDSAVYLCASSLASGGIYEQFFGPGTRLTVL.

V is TRBV28 and J is TRBJ1-2; TRBD1 might be the D (5 bases). The germline gives CDR1 MDHEN, CDR2 SYDVKM. The CDR3 length is 14 residues. The ends were cut back, 6 bases at V and 3 bases at J, with 14 bases in the middle. CDR3 in DNA: TGTGCCAGCAGGGGGGGAGGGGCCTACTATGGCTACACCTTC. It yields the protein CASRGGGAYYGYTF.

This clone was counted a single time. This sample also contains other DNA sequences that code for the same CDR3. The chain joins TRBV28 to TRBJ2-3; the match to TRBD2 covers 9 bases. V shed 5 bases, J shed 3 bases, and the junction held 9 bases outside the gene matches. This CDR3 contains 16 residues. The germline CDR1 and CDR2 sequences are MDHEN and SYDVKM. In DNA form, the CDR3 reads TGTGCCAGCAGTCCCCTGGCGGGGGGGCCTACAGATACGCAGTATTTT. This gives the protein CASSPLAGGPTDTQYF.

The V and J genes are TRBV7-9 and TRBJ1-2, with 7 bases that match TRBD1. CDR1 is SEHNR and CDR2 is FQNEAQ in the germline V gene (reference sequence). The CDR3 runs 16 residues. With V trimmed by 8 bases and J by 5 bases, 17 bases remained unmatched. The chain's CDR3 is CASGRGVGPGGYGYTF. For the CDR3, the DNA is TGTGCCAGCGGCAGGGGGGTCGGCCCAGGGGGATATGGCTACACCTTC.

The V call is TRBV7-2, the J call TRBJ2-2; 11 positions agree with TRBD2. This CDR3 has 15 residues. Losses at the gene ends were 5 bases for V and 6 bases for J; bases not matched to a gene: 5. The germline CDR1 and CDR2 sequences are SGHTA and FQGNSA. Written as DNA, the CDR3 is TGTGCCAGCAGCAATAGCGGGGGGGCGGCCGGGGAGCTGTTTTTT. This translates into CASSNSGGAAGELFF.

The genes are TRBV5-5 and TRBJ1-1, with D unclear. The V gene lost 4 bases and the J gene lost 3 bases, with 10 bases spanning the gap. The CDR3 spans 13 residues. Germline V lookup: CDR1 SGHKS, CDR2 YYEKEE (reference sequence). The CDR3 coding sequence is TGTGCCAGCAGCCAATGGCAGGACACTGAAGCTTTCTTT. Protein sequence: CASSQWQDTEAFF.

The V call is TRBV7-6, the J call TRBJ2-7; TRBD1 matches 7 bases. CDR1 is SGHVS and CDR2 is FNYEAQ in the germline V gene. The junction had 6 bases not matched to a gene; V was cut back by 1 base and J by 6 bases. The CDR3 runs to 14 residues. CDR3 nucleotide sequence: TGTGCCAGCAGCTTAGTAAGACAGGGAAGCGAGCAGTACTTC. Its translation: CASSLVRQGSEQYF.

V and J are TRBV11-3 and TRBJ2-3; D might be TRBD2 (6 bases). The CDR3 consists of 13 residues. In germline, CDR1 is SGHNT, CDR2 YENEEA. V dropped 0 bases and J dropped 10 bases, with 11 bases sitting between them. CDR3 DNA: TGTGCCAGCAGCTTAGAGGAGGGCGTCGCGCAGTATTTT. It encodes CASSLEEGVAQYF.

Remarks on this clone: The same CDR3 arises from other DNA sequences in this sample as well. The genes are TRBV7-2 and TRBJ2-7, with TRBD2 identical over 8 bases. The CDR3 covers 14 residues. After removal of 6 bases from V and 0 bases from J, the junction contained 4 bases not matched to a gene. CDR1 is SGHTA and CDR2 is FQGNSA in the germline V gene. The chain's CDR3 is CASSGGGSSYEQYF. The CDR3 nucleotides read TGTGCCAGCAGTGGCGGGGGGAGCTCCTACGAGCAGTACTTC. The full variable domain, with the rest looked up from reference TRBV7-2 and TRBJ2-7, is GAGVSQSPSNKVTEKGKDVELRCDPISGHTALYWYRQSLGQGLEFLIYFQGNSAPDKSGLPSDRFSAERTGGSVSTLTIQRTQQEDSAVYLCASSGGGSSYEQYFGPGTRLTVT.

The V call is TRBV2, the J call TRBJ1-1, with D tentatively TRBD1 (5 bases). Between the trimmed V and J ends, which lost 4 bases and 2 bases, there was a span of 11 bases. This CDR3 spans 14 amino acids. In germline, CDR1 is SNHLY, CDR2 FYNNEI. Here the CDR3 reads CASSVAGPNTEAFF. The CDR3 nucleotides are TGTGCCAGCAGTGTGGCAGGGCCCAACACTGAAGCTTTCTTT.

This chain joins TRBV2 and TRBJ1-1; 7 bases line up with TRBD1. This CDR3 has 13 amino acids. CDR1 and CDR2 from the germline V gene are SNHLY and FYNNEI. The J segment lost 8 bases and the V segment lost 2 bases, leaving 5 bases of the junction unmatched. CDR3 protein: CASSERIRGEAFF. CDR3 coding DNA: TGTGCCAGCAGTGAACGGATCAGGGGGGAAGCTTTCTTT.

V gene TRBV5-1 combines with J gene TRBJ1-4; perhaps TRBD1 as D (6 bases). This CDR3 comprises 15 residues. Trimming stripped 4 bases from V and 5 bases from J, with 15 bases between. Germline V gene sequence: CDR1 SGHRS, CDR2 YFSETQ. The DNA for the CDR3 is TGCGCCAGCAGCCCCTTCCAGGGGACCAATGAAAAACTGTTTTTT. It yields the protein CASSPFQGTNEKLFF.

V gene TRBV11-2 combines with J gene TRBJ2-1; 10 nucleotides agree with TRBD2. The V gene end was trimmed by 5 bases and the J gene end by 15 bases; junction bases not matched to a gene: 13. The CDR3 covers 14 residues. Germline-derived CDR1 and CDR2 are SGHAT and FQNNGV. The CDR3 is CASSPAGGLAGVFF. CDR3 sequence (DNA): TGTGCCAGCAGCCCGGCCGGGGGGCTAGCGGGGGTGTTCTTC.

The DNA for the CDR3 is TGTGCCAGTAGTATAGCCGGGGGATTATACAATGAGCAGTTCTTC. Protein: CASSIAGGLYNEQFF. The chain combines TRBV19 with TRBJ2-1; D may be TRBD2 (6 bases). Germline-derived CDR1 and CDR2 are LNHDA and SQIVND (reference sequence). This CDR3 contains 15 residues. V dropped 1 base and J dropped 4 bases, with 11 bases sitting between them.

The chain uses TRBV2 and TRBJ2-3, with 7 bases aligning to TRBD1. Germline V gene sequence: CDR1 SNHLY, CDR2 FYNNEI. This CDR3 is built from 15 residues. The trim removed 6 bases at V and 5 bases at J, leaving 11 bases unmatched. The CDR3 reads CASSHRGVPIDTQYF. The CDR3 DNA reads as TGTGCCAGCAGCCACAGGGGAGTTCCGATAGATACGCAGTATTTT.

The chain joins TRBV2 to TRBJ2-1; perhaps TRBD2 as D (5 bases). The CDR3 is made up of 14 amino acids. Germline loops: CDR1 SNHLY, CDR2 FYNNEI. V shed 2 bases and J shed 7 bases, with 12 bases lying between them. In DNA, the CDR3 is TGTGCCAGCAGTGAATGGTTAACTAGAAATGAGCAGTTCTTC. Protein: CASSEWLTRNEQFF.

This clone was counted at least ten times. The chain links TRBV27 to TRBJ1-1; possibly TRBD1 for D (5 bases). The CDR3 loop spans 15 amino acids. Trimming shortened V by 0 bases and J by 5 bases, and 13 bases separated the two germline ends. Germline-derived CDR1 and CDR2 are MNHEY and SMNVEV (reference sequence). The CDR3 bases are TGTGCCAGCAGTTTATCTTTCCTGGGGGGAACTGAAGCTTTCTTT. Amino acid sequence: CASSLSFLGGTEAFF.

The chain carries TRBV6-5 and TRBJ2-7, with D perhaps TRBD2 (5 bases). CDR3 length: 14 residues. Trimming pared 5 bases from V and 4 bases from J, leaving 15 bases between. Germline CDR1 MNHEY, CDR2 SVGAGI. The CDR3 is CASSRTAGVYEQYF. The DNA of the CDR3 is TGTGCCAGCAGTCGGACGGCCGGGGTTTACGAGCAGTACTTC.